The 27 T cell receptor beta chains given below trace back to one sample, sequenced in a study of cytomegalovirus exposure and HLA in healthy donors. In the PCR, 60 Vbeta and 13 Jbeta primers were used. Clones were read by immunoSEQ multiplex PCR, and TCRdb kept only the in-frame ones, dropping some. Of about 140,000 clones listed, around 80% are singletons. The source material was PBMCs. The receptors shown here come from a female donor in good health and CMV-seronegative.

The chain carries TRBV6-1 and TRBJ1-5, with D hard to call. CDR1 MNHNS and CDR2 SASEGT come from the germline V gene. The V end was cut by 4 bases, the J end by 6 bases, with 7 bases between. CDR3 length equals 12 residues. The CDR3 loop reads CASSAGTQPQHF. The CDR3, as DNA: TGTGCCAGCAGTGCAGGAACTCAGCCCCAGCATTTT.

V and J are TRBV28 and TRBJ2-7; D remains ambiguous. Trimming cost V 6 bases and J 1 base, with 19 bases left between them. The germline CDR1 and CDR2 sequences are MDHEN and SYDVKM. The CDR3 sequence is 16 residues long. CDR3 sequence (DNA): TGTGCCAGCAGCGACCTCCAGAGGAAATCGTCCTACGAGCAGTACTTC. Its protein product is CASSDLQRKSSYEQYF.

J is TRBJ2-3 and V is TRBV30, with 8 bases aligning to TRBD2. V lost 0 bases to trimming and J lost 2 bases; unmatched junction nucleotides: 4. Germline-derived CDR1 and CDR2 are GTSNPN and SVGIG (reference sequence). This CDR3 is 15 amino acids long. The CDR3 here is CAWSVSGGYTDTQYF. For the CDR3, the DNA is TGTGCCTGGAGTGTCAGCGGGGGATACACAGATACGCAGTATTTT.

J is TRBJ1-2 and V is TRBV5-5; D is perhaps TRBD1 (5 bases). With 5 bases removed from V and 0 bases from J, the gap between germline ends came to 8 bases. Germline V CDR1 and CDR2: SGHKS, YYEKEE (reference sequence). CDR3 length: 13 residues. The CDR3 region has the DNA TGTGCCAGCAGGGGGCAGCCTAACTATGGCTACACCTTC. It codes for CASRGQPNYGYTF.

The chain couples TRBV19 to TRBJ2-5; TRBD1 matches at 7 bases. The J segment lost 7 bases and the V segment lost 3 bases, leaving 8 bases of the junction unmatched. Germline assignment: CDR1 LNHDA and CDR2 SQIVND (reference sequence). This CDR3 comprises 14 residues. The CDR3 spells CASSIRDRTGTQYF. In nucleotides, the CDR3 is TGTGCCAGTAGTATCCGGGACAGAACTGGGACCCAGTACTTC. The full variable domain, in which reference TRBV19 and TRBJ2-5 provide the parts outside the CDR3, is DGGITQSPKYLFRKEGQNVTLSCEQNLNHDAMYWYRQDPGQGLRLIYYSQIVNDFQKGDIAEGYSVSREKKESFPLTVTSAQKNPTAFYLCASSIRDRTGTQYFGPGTRLLVL.

This rearrangement joins TRBV9 to TRBJ2-2, with TRBD1 matching over 9 bases. This CDR3 is 16 amino acids long. CDR1 is SGDLS and CDR2 is YYNGEE in the germline V gene. V was pared by 3 bases and J by 4 bases, with 7 bases of the junction left unmatched. The CDR3 here is CASSAYDRGVTGELFF. For the CDR3, the DNA is TGTGCCAGCAGCGCTTACGACAGGGGGGTCACCGGGGAGCTGTTTTTT.

This clone was picked up one time. The J gene is TRBJ2-2, the V gene TRBV12-5, with a possible D match to TRBD2 (7 bases). V lost 1 base, J lost 2 bases, and 20 bases lay in between. CDR3 size: 19 residues. Germline assignment: CDR1 LGHNT and CDR2 FRNRAP. The chain's CDR3 is CASGLASPWGGLNTGELFF. DNA of the CDR3: TGTGCTAGTGGTTTGGCGTCACCCTGGGGGGGCCTTAACACCGGGGAGCTGTTTTTT.

J is TRBJ2-7 and V is TRBV29-1; 7 nucleotides align to TRBD1. The V segment lost 6 bases and the J segment 2 bases; nucleotides outside the gene matches: 4. The CDR3 runs to 12 residues. Germline CDR1 is SQVTM and CDR2 is ANQGSEA. Here the CDR3 reads CSVRDSPYEQYF. The DNA for the CDR3 is TGCAGCGTCCGGGACAGTCCCTACGAGCAGTACTTC.

The chain carries TRBV5-4 and TRBJ2-7; perhaps TRBD1 as D (5 bases). The CDR3 is made up of 13 amino acids. The germline CDR1 and CDR2 sequences are SGHNT and YYREEE (reference sequence). Trimming took off 4 bases at V and 4 bases at J, with 12 bases between the two ends. Written as DNA, the CDR3 is TGTGCCAGCAGCCTCATAGGACAATACGAGCAGTACTTC. This translates into CASSLIGQYEQYF.

The rearrangement joins TRBV6-6 to TRBJ1-1, with a possible D match to TRBD1 (5 bases). Trimming removed 4 bases at V and 0 bases at J, with 9 bases between. The CDR3 sequence is 14 residues long. Germline CDR1 reads MNHNY; CDR2 reads SVGAGI (reference sequence). CDR3 residues: CASSSTAMNTEAFF. The CDR3 region has the DNA TGTGCCAGCAGTTCGACAGCAATGAACACTGAAGCTTTCTTT.

Concerning this clone: A read error may explain this, as a much larger clone is one base away. The gene calls are TRBV5-1 and TRBJ2-1, with 12 bases aligning to TRBD2. CDR3 length equals 15 residues. Germline trimming cut 3 bases from V and 8 bases from J; bases unmatched to any gene: 6. Germline values: CDR1 SGHRS, CDR2 YFSETQ. CDR3 sequence: CASSSTSGGVDEQFF. The CDR3 DNA reads TGCGCCAGCAGCTCGACTAGCGGGGGTGTAGATGAGCAGTTCTTC.

About this clone: The missing conserved phenylalanine or tryptophan at the end of this CDR3 makes a read error likely. The chain carries TRBV27 and TRBJ2-7, with a weak D call TRBD2 (5 bases). The V and J ends lost 4 bases and 9 bases respectively, with 16 bases between them. CDR3 length: 13 residues. Germline V gives CDR1 MNHEY, CDR2 SMNVEV (reference sequence). CDR3 sequence reads: CASSSRGELPQYS. DNA for the CDR3: TGTGCCAGCAGTTCCCGGGGAGAGCTTCCGCAGTACTCC.

V and J are TRBV29-1 and TRBJ2-3; weak D call: TRBD2 (5 bases). The CDR3 runs 12 residues. Trimming took 7 bases from V and 1 from J, leaving 9 bases between them. The V gene's germline CDR1 is SQVTM and CDR2 ANQGSEA. CDR3 DNA sequence: TGCAGCGCTGGGAGCGGCACAGATACGCAGTATTTT. Translated: CSAGSGTDTQYF.

The chain combines TRBV9 with TRBJ2-1, with 7 bases matching TRBD1. Germline-derived CDR1 and CDR2 are SGDLS and YYNGEE. The ends lost 4 bases at V and 4 bases at J; junction bases unmatched: 5. The CDR3 totals 14 residues. DNA of the CDR3: TGTGCCAGCAGCCTTACAGGGGTGTACAATGAGCAGTTCTTC. Its translation is CASSLTGVYNEQFF.

This rearrangement joins TRBV6-6 to TRBJ2-2, with 9 bases fitting TRBD1. Germline values: CDR1 MNHNY, CDR2 SVGAGI (reference sequence). V was clipped by 6 bases and J by 7 bases; unmatched bases: 3. There are 13 residues in the CDR3. In DNA, the CDR3 is TGTGCCAGCAGGGGGACAGGGAGCGGGGAGCTGTTTTTT. Encoded protein: CASRGTGSGELFF.

Comments on this clone: Other DNA sequences from this sample encode an identical CDR3 as well. V is TRBV30 and J is TRBJ1-1; maybe TRBD1 (5 bases). Germline V gene sequence: CDR1 GTSNPN, CDR2 SVGIG (reference sequence). With 0 bases removed from V and 5 bases from J, the gap between germline ends came to 7 bases. CDR3 size: 12 residues. The CDR3 DNA sequence: TGTGCCTGGAGTGTCGGGGGAACTGAAGCTTTCTTT. Amino acid sequence: CAWSVGGTEAFF. Full variable domain (missing parts from reference TRBV30 and TRBJ1-1): SQTIHQWPATLVQPVGSPLSLECTVEGTSNPNLYWYRQAAGRGLQLLFYSVGIGQISSEVPQNLSASRPQDRQFILSSKKLLLSDSGFYLCAWSVGGTEAFFGQGTRLTVV.

The chain links TRBV5-1 to TRBJ2-1; 10 positions agree with TRBD2. The length of the CDR3 is 15 residues. The junction had 7 bases not matched to a gene; V was cut back by 0 bases and J by 10 bases. The germline gives CDR1 SGHRS, CDR2 YFSETQ. DNA for the CDR3: TGCGCCAGCAGCTTGGCCTTATCACTAGCGGGAGAGCAGTTCTTC. This gives the protein CASSLALSLAGEQFF.

This clone was counted between two and nine times. The rearrangement uses TRBV7-9 and TRBJ1-4; 7 bases line up with TRBD1. The trim removed 1 base at V and 4 bases at J, leaving 9 bases unmatched. The germline V gene has CDR1 SEHNR and CDR2 FQNEAQ (reference sequence). This CDR3 is 17 amino acids long. The CDR3 DNA reads TGTGCCAGCAGCTTAGGGAGACAGGGCGTACATAATGAAAAACTGTTTTTT. Its protein is CASSLGRQGVHNEKLFF.

This sequence joins TRBV28 and TRBJ2-7, with 7 bases lining up with TRBD2. The CDR3 loop spans 14 amino acids. Germline V lookup: CDR1 MDHEN, CDR2 SYDVKM. V lost 6 bases, J lost 3 bases, and 8 bases stayed unmatched. CDR3 amino acids: CASSGAGGIYEQYF. The CDR3 coding sequence is TGTGCCAGCAGCGGGGCCGGGGGGATCTACGAGCAGTACTTC. Looking up the rest from reference TRBV28 and TRBJ2-7 gives the full variable domain: DVKVTQSSRYLVKRTGEKVFLECVQDMDHENMFWYRQDPGLGLRLIYFSYDVKMKEKGDIPEGYSVSREKKERFSLILESASTNQTSMYLCASSGAGGIYEQYFGPGTRLTVT.

The CDR3 bases are TGTGCCAGCAGCTCCTACCGGGCAGGGATGGCTTCACCCCTCCACTTT. This translates into CASSSYRAGMASPLHF. The chain uses TRBV5-6 and TRBJ1-6; D is possibly TRBD1 (5 bases). Germline loops: CDR1 SGHDT, CDR2 YYEEEE. Trimming removed 3 bases from V and 9 bases from J, with 19 bases in between. This CDR3 has 16 residues.

The chain links TRBV7-8 to TRBJ2-1; 10 bases map to TRBD1. The ends lost 6 bases at V and 8 bases at J; junction bases unmatched: 7. CDR1 is SGHVS and CDR2 is FQNEAQ in the germline V gene. This CDR3 is built from 14 residues. The CDR3 bases are TGTGCCAGCAGGCCGACAGGGGGCTGGGATGAGCAGTTCTTC. Protein: CASRPTGGWDEQFF.

In this sample, this clone turned up a few times. This chain links TRBV5-1 with TRBJ1-4; the match to TRBD1 covers 8 bases. The germline CDR1 and CDR2 sequences are SGHRS and YFSETQ. The junction had 5 bases not matched to a gene; V was cut back by 0 bases and J by 7 bases. This CDR3 is built from 15 residues. DNA for the CDR3: TGCGCCAGCAGCTTGGGGGCAGGGGGCGGTGAAAAACTGTTTTTT. This gives the protein CASSLGAGGGEKLFF.

CDR3 sequence: CASSGGTGWAGELFF. The CDR3 DNA reads TGTGCCAGCAGCGGAGGGACAGGGTGGGCCGGGGAGCTGTTTTTT. The V call is TRBV9, the J call TRBJ2-2, with TRBD1 matching over 9 bases. Germline trimming cut 3 bases from V and 6 bases from J; bases unmatched to any gene: 6. There are 15 residues in the CDR3. Germline lookup yields CDR1 SGDLS and CDR2 YYNGEE.

This sequence joins TRBV6-1 and TRBJ1-1, with D maybe TRBD1 (6 bases). This CDR3 comprises 15 residues. CDR1 MNHNS and CDR2 SASEGT come from the germline V gene. Trimming removed 8 bases from V and 6 bases from J, with 22 bases in between. The CDR3 here is CASGGAGGAPSEAFF. The DNA of the CDR3 is TGTGCCAGCGGGGGGGCTGGGGGGGCGCCATCTGAAGCTTTCTTT.

This chain connects TRBV6-4 to TRBJ2-3, with 10 bases fitting TRBD2. The junction had 6 bases not matched to a gene; V was cut back by 5 bases and J by 7 bases. Looked up from germline, CDR1 is MRHNA and CDR2 is SNTAGT. This CDR3 has 14 residues. DNA for the CDR3: TGTGCCAGCAGTAGGCCTAGCGGGAGAAATACGCAGTATTTT. Amino acid sequence: CASSRPSGRNTQYF.

The J gene is TRBJ2-1, the V gene TRBV5-4, with TRBD1 matching over 7 bases. V was pared by 4 bases and J by 3 bases, with 10 bases of the junction left unmatched. The CDR3 covers 16 residues. The germline CDR1 and CDR2 sequences are SGHNT and YYREEE (reference sequence). In DNA, the CDR3 is TGTGCCAGCAGCGTTCCCGGGACAGTAAGCTACAATGAGCAGTTCTTC. Encoded protein: CASSVPGTVSYNEQFF.

The chain uses TRBV29-1 and TRBJ1-2; unclear D gene. V lost 5 bases, J lost 8 bases, and 15 bases lay in between. In germline, CDR1 is SQVTM, CDR2 ANQGSEA. The CDR3 covers 12 residues. CDR3 residues: CSVYGEEGGYTF. CDR3 nucleotide sequence: TGCAGCGTTTATGGGGAGGAGGGCGGCTACACCTTC.